This T cell receptor beta chain was found in a study of cytomegalovirus exposure and HLA in healthy donors. Points from the study as a whole: Using a false discovery rate of 0.05, a later analysis showed that roughly 16,000 TCR beta sequences were associated with HLA alleles.

V shed 4 bases and J 4 bases; nucleotides not matched to a gene: 4. CDR1 and CDR2 from the germline V gene are MDHEN and SYDVKM. CDR3 length: 14 amino acids. The PCR ran on 60 Vbeta and 13 Jbeta primers. This table comes from immunoSEQ multiplex PCR, and its TCRdb copy is limited to in-frame clones, with some not included. The repertoire holds under 150,000 clones, approximately 83% seen once, with approximately 2.4% in the top ten. To note about this clone: Its antigen is not known.

The chain carries TRBV28 and TRBJ1-2; 9 nucleotides match TRBD1. This receptor was taken from a male donor in good health and CMV-seronegative. What was sequenced was PBMCs. The CDR3 DNA sequence: TGTGCCAGCAGTTCCCCGGGACAGGGCTATGGCTACACCTTC. As protein: CASSSPGQGYGYTF.